This T cell receptor (beta chain) was identified during a study of cytomegalovirus exposure and HLA in healthy donors (dated by TCRdb to about 2017). Describing the broader study: According to a later analysis, the 120 or so validation repertoires were produced on the same platform as the 680 or so repertoires of the first cohort. A separate validation cohort of some 130 different subjects was used in addition to the approximately 670-subject first cohort. The aim of the study was to test whether cataloging public T cell receptors could identify signatures of past pathogen exposure. High-throughput TCR immunosequencing, statistical association of individual TCRs with disease status, and machine learning were combined to predict cytomegalovirus infection status. Overall results and qualifications from the work: All 120 or so repertoires were used to score co-occurrence in the validation cohort in a later analysis, because that analysis had no HLA typing for the cohort. In vitro tests confirmed that three of the cytomegalovirus-associated TCR beta chains recognize cytomegalovirus antigens. The classifier was reported to diagnose cytomegalovirus status with high specificity and sensitivity in both the original cohort and the validation cohort. Of the cluster scores, about 94% were above 0 in a later analysis, which found that TCRs clustered in the first cohort also tended to co-occur in the 120 validation repertoires. Most TCR sequences were seen in very few donors, while some public TCRs were found in many individuals. In the study, 164 TCR beta chains were listed as associated with cytomegalovirus. It was suggested by the authors that the approach could potentially be generalized to other disease states and immunological phenotypes.

In the case of this clone: No cognate antigen has been identified for it. No per-base quality is available; no much larger clone lies one base away.

The protocol used for the library was the immunoSEQ multiplex PCR assay. The paper's processing steps were these. To diagnose cytomegalovirus status from the catalog of TCR beta chain sequences, a statistical classification framework was built. TCRdb obtained this table from immuneACCESS and retained in-frame rearrangements with V and J assigned. These tables miss some clones; where compared with another copy, unresolved V genes account for less than half of the shortfall, and the remainder is unexplained. V, J and clone size reflect that table, while D and trimming were determined from the DNA. The sample contains some 170,000 clones, approximately 86% of them found a single time. In total, the top ten clones hold 2% to 3% of the sample. Sequences MDHEN (CDR1) and SYDVKM (CDR2) are obtained from the germline V gene. The CDR3 runs 16 amino acids, cysteine and phenylalanine included. The sequence is cut down to CDR3 DNA, 48 bases in frame from base 1. V and J are truncated by 5 bases and 9 bases respectively, leaving an intervening sequence of 23 bases.

Donors formed part of the validation cohort, which comprised over a hundred subjects and was distinct from the first cohort of over 500 subjects. This chain joins TRBV28 to TRBJ1-5, with TRBD1 perhaps the D gene, on 6 matching bases. The sequence was obtained from a man younger than 35 in good health and CMV-seropositive. Sequencing used PBMCs. The DNA reads TGTGCCAGCAGTCTCGAGGGGAAGGGGGTGGATAGGCCCCAGCATTTT. Its product reads: CASSLEGKGVDRPQHF.